Below are 25 T cell receptor beta chains sequenced from a single sample in a study of beta chain features in type 1 diabetes. Every bit of the isolated RNA underwent reverse transcription, so sequencing read expressed TCRB transcripts. TCRdb keeps only in-frame clones here, not all; method: immunoSEQ multiplex PCR. The sample lists more than 300,000 clones, around 16% occurring once. Sequencing was done on a sample of naive CD4+ T cells from blood. Receptors were obtained from a woman between 18 and 30 years old in good health.

This clone was recorded a few times. The genes are TRBV6-5 and TRBJ2-1; 7 bases fit TRBD1. CDR1 is MNHEY, CDR2 SVGAGI, per germline. This CDR3 contains 12 residues. With 6 bases clipped from V and 12 bases from J, the junction kept 8 bases outside the gene matches. The CDR3, as DNA: TGTGCCAGCAGACCTTCCGACAGGGTGCAGTTCTTC. This gives the protein CASRPSDRVQFF.

In its sample, this clone was seen a few times. J is TRBJ2-5 and V is TRBV28, with D possibly being TRBD2 (5 bases). The CDR3 is made up of 15 amino acids. Trimming took off 10 bases at V and 2 bases at J, with 20 bases between the two ends. Germline CDR1 is MDHEN and CDR2 is SYDVKM. CDR3 region: CATSRAGTGQETQYF. DNA for the CDR3: TGTGCCACCTCACGGGCGGGTACCGGACAAGAGACCCAGTACTTC. The full variable domain, rest sourced from reference TRBV28 and TRBJ2-5, is DVKVTQSSRYLVKRTGEKVFLECVQDMDHENMFWYRQDPGLGLRLIYFSYDVKMKEKGDIPEGYSVSREKKERFSLILESASTNQTSMYLCATSRAGTGQETQYFGPGTRLLVL.

The chain carries TRBV11-2 and TRBJ2-1; D not resolved. This CDR3 is 11 amino acids long. Germline assignment: CDR1 SGHAT and CDR2 FQNNGV. The germline V and J ends were trimmed by 5 bases and 8 bases, with 7 bases remaining between them. CDR3: CASSQYDEQFF. The CDR3 region has the DNA TGTGCCAGCAGCCAGTATGATGAGCAGTTCTTC.

This clone was counted a few times. The chain combines TRBV29-1 with TRBJ1-2; D not certain. V lost 3 bases and J 4 bases, leaving 9 bases between the germline ends. The CDR3 spans 12 residues. Germline CDR1 reads SQVTM; CDR2 reads ANQGSEA. CDR3 DNA: TGCAGCGTTGAGGGCCCCAGCTATGGCTACACCTTC. It codes for CSVEGPSYGYTF.

The rearrangement uses TRBV10-3 and TRBJ2-1; TRBD1 is a possible D gene (5 bases). The CDR3 consists of 13 residues. Trimming shortened V by 4 bases and J by 3 bases, and 7 bases separated the two germline ends. CDR1 ENHRY and CDR2 SYGVKD come from the germline V gene. The CDR3 sequence: CAISGQLYNEQFF. CDR3 bases: TGTGCCATCAGTGGACAGCTCTACAATGAGCAGTTCTTC.

This chain links TRBV15 with TRBJ2-1; the match to TRBD1 covers 9 bases. The germline gives CDR1 LNHNV, CDR2 YYDKDF (reference sequence). The CDR3 totals 14 residues. V shed 5 bases and J 8 bases; nucleotides not matched to a gene: 7. The CDR3 nucleotides are TGTGCCACCAGCCGAGGACAGGGGATACATGAGCAGTTCTTC. Residues: CATSRGQGIHEQFF.

This clone was found a few times. The CDR3, as DNA: TGCAGCGTTGAAGGGGCAGGGGACGCCCCACAGACAGATACGCAGTATTTT. Amino acids: CSVEGAGDAPQTDTQYF. The chain couples TRBV29-1 to TRBJ2-3; D is possibly TRBD1 (6 bases). Trimming stripped 1 base from V and 3 bases from J, with 20 bases between. The CDR3 is 17 residues long. Germline CDR1 and CDR2: SQVTM and ANQGSEA.

This sequence joins TRBV10-3 and TRBJ2-5, with 9 bases lining up with TRBD2. Trimming removed 5 bases from V and 5 bases from J; junction bases left unmatched: 6. This CDR3 comprises 14 residues. Germline assignment: CDR1 ENHRY and CDR2 SYGVKD. CDR3 coding DNA: TGTGCCATCAGTCAGACTAGCGGTGGGGAGACCCAGTACTTC. It codes for CAISQTSGGETQYF.

This clone was seen more than once but under ten times. This chain uses TRBV2 with TRBJ2-5; 7 positions match TRBD1. The V gene's germline CDR1 is SNHLY and CDR2 FYNNEI. The CDR3 has 16 residues. V gave up 0 bases and J gave up 5 bases; unmatched junction bases: 9. This chain's CDR3 is CASSEAVRGIGETQYF. The CDR3 nucleotides read TGTGCCAGCAGTGAAGCCGTCAGGGGGATCGGGGAGACCCAGTACTTC. Complete variable domain (other parts from reference TRBV2 and TRBJ2-5): EPEVTQTPSHQVTQMGQEVILRCVPISNHLYFYWYRQILGQKVEFLVSFYNNEISEKSEIFDDQFSVERPDGSNFTLKIRSTKLEDSAMYFCASSEAVRGIGETQYFGPGTRLLVL.

This clone came up a few times. The CDR3 protein is CASSVDAGPYNEQFF. Written as DNA, the CDR3 is TGTGCCAGCAGCGTAGATGCGGGCCCCTACAATGAGCAGTTCTTC. This chain connects TRBV9 to TRBJ2-1; a weak D match, TRBD2 (5 bases). V shed 0 bases and J shed 2 bases, with 9 bases lying between them. The CDR3 totals 15 residues. CDR1 and CDR2 (germline): SGDLS, YYNGEE.

CDR3 sequence (DNA): TGTGCCAGCGTTTCCCCGGATAGCTGGGAGCAGTACTTC. It codes for CASVSPDSWEQYF. The J gene is TRBJ2-7, the V gene TRBV28, with unresolved D. The CDR3 is made up of 13 amino acids. Germline assignment: CDR1 MDHEN and CDR2 SYDVKM. The V end lost 8 bases, the J end lost 7 bases, and 18 bases lay between the germline ends.

V gene TRBV5-1 combines with J gene TRBJ1-3; TRBD1 aligns across 7 bases. CDR3 length equals 15 residues. CDR1 SGHRS and CDR2 YFSETQ come from the germline V gene. V lost 4 bases to trimming and J lost 0 bases; unmatched junction nucleotides: 4. CDR3: CASSGGQTSGNTIYF. The CDR3 region has the DNA TGCGCCAGCAGCGGGGGACAGACCTCTGGAAACACCATATATTTT.

V usage is TRBV6-5 and J usage is TRBJ2-7; D may be TRBD1 (6 bases). The CDR3 loop spans 14 amino acids. With 0 bases removed from V and 10 bases from J, the gap between germline ends came to 16 bases. CDR1 is MNHEY, CDR2 SVGAGI, per germline. DNA for the CDR3: TGTGCCAGCAGTTACTCTCCAGGGGTAAGGGAACAGTACTTC. This translates into CASSYSPGVREQYF.

The chain couples TRBV11-2 to TRBJ2-3; D is unclear. The CDR3 consists of 14 residues. CDR1 SGHAT and CDR2 FQNNGV come from the germline V gene. Trimming stripped 5 bases from V and 0 bases from J, with 9 bases between. DNA for the CDR3: TGTGCCAGCAGCCCCCAACTTAGCACAGATACGCAGTATTTT. Protein: CASSPQLSTDTQYF.

This clone has just a few counts. The chain combines TRBV5-1 with TRBJ1-2; 8 bases line up with TRBD1. The germline CDR1 and CDR2 sequences are SGHRS and YFSETQ. V lost 5 bases and J lost 3; bases outside the gene matches: 6. The CDR3 extends over 14 amino acids. CDR3 loop: CASRRTGIDYGYTF. The CDR3 coding sequence is TGCGCCAGCAGACGGACAGGGATCGACTATGGCTACACCTTC.

The CDR3 region is CSVDRGQPYNEQFF. The CDR3 nucleotides read TGCAGCGTTGATCGCGGACAGCCCTACAATGAGCAGTTCTTC. The V and J genes are TRBV29-1 and TRBJ2-1; D is possibly TRBD1 (6 bases). Germline lookup yields CDR1 SQVTM and CDR2 ANQGSEA. Trimming left V 3 bases short and J 2 bases short, with 11 bases between. This CDR3 comprises 14 residues.

The rearrangement uses TRBV18 and TRBJ1-1; D unclear. CDR3 length equals 13 residues. V dropped 4 bases and J dropped 5 bases, with 11 bases sitting between them. The V gene's germline CDR1 is KGHSH and CDR2 LQKENI. CDR3 in amino acids: CASSLGLGTEAFF. For the CDR3, the DNA is TGTGCCAGCTCACTTGGACTGGGGACTGAAGCTTTCTTT.

The chain carries TRBV11-2 and TRBJ1-5, with a possible D match to TRBD1 (5 bases). V was clipped by 1 base and J by 6 bases, with 13 bases between them. Looked up from germline, CDR1 is SGHAT and CDR2 is FQNNGV. The CDR3 is 15 amino acids. CDR3 bases: TGTGCCAGCAGCTTAGCCCCGACAGTCCCTCAGCCCCAGCATTTT. Its protein is CASSLAPTVPQPQHF. The full variable domain, completed using reference TRBV11-2 and TRBJ1-5, is EAGVAQSPRYKIIEKRQSVAFWCNPISGHATLYWYQQILGQGPKLLIQFQNNGVVDDSQLPKDRFSAERLKGVDSTLKIQPAKLEDSAVYLCASSLAPTVPQPQHFGDGTRLSIL.

There are a few counts of this clone. V and J are TRBV4-1 and TRBJ2-7, with D possibly matching TRBD1 (5 bases). Germline V gene lookup returns CDR1 MGHRA and CDR2 YSYEKL. V dropped 1 base and J dropped 5 bases, with 15 bases sitting between them. The CDR3 loop spans 15 amino acids. Written as DNA, the CDR3 is TGCGCCAGCAGCCAAGGGTCAGGGCCAGTTGACGAGCAGTACTTC. Translating gives CASSQGSGPVDEQYF.

Comments on this clone: The same CDR3 arises from other DNA sequences in this sample as well. The J gene is TRBJ2-1, the V gene TRBV7-3; 9 nucleotides line up with TRBD1. The length of the CDR3 is 15 residues. Trimming cost V 5 bases and J 2 bases; bases outside gene matches: 4. CDR1 is SGHTA and CDR2 is FQGTGA in the germline V gene. CDR3 loop: CASSPQGAPYNEQFF. The CDR3 bases are TGTGCCAGCAGCCCACAGGGGGCGCCCTACAATGAGCAGTTCTTC.

This clone was recorded a few times. The chain uses TRBV25-1 and TRBJ2-7; weak D call: TRBD1 (6 bases). Between the trimmed V and J ends, which lost 3 bases and 2 bases, there was a span of 20 bases. The germline gives CDR1 MGHDK, CDR2 SYGVNS. There are 17 residues in the CDR3. CDR3 DNA sequence: TGTGCCAGCAGTGACCTCTCAGGAACAGGGCCGACCTACGAGCAGTACTTC. Its translation is CASSDLSGTGPTYEQYF.

This clone turned up a few times. The J gene is TRBJ1-1, the V gene TRBV7-9; D is undetermined. Germline V gene sequence: CDR1 SEHNR, CDR2 FQNEAQ (reference sequence). The CDR3 covers 15 residues. The V end lost 5 bases, the J end lost 1 base, and 14 bases lay between the germline ends. The CDR3: CASSPKQWANTEAFF. CDR3 coding DNA: TGTGCCAGCAGCCCAAAACAGTGGGCGAACACTGAAGCTTTCTTT.

V is TRBV28 and J is TRBJ2-7, with TRBD2 matching over 7 bases. The junction had 7 bases not matched to a gene; V was cut back by 6 bases and J by 2 bases. CDR3 length: 14 amino acids. Per germline, CDR1 MDHEN and CDR2 SYDVKM. The CDR3 sequence: CASRTLAEAYEQYF. In DNA, the CDR3 is TGTGCCAGCAGAACGCTAGCGGAAGCCTACGAGCAGTACTTC.

This clone was counted between two and nine times. The chain joins TRBV5-1 to TRBJ2-1; a weak D match, TRBD2 (6 bases). V shed 3 bases and J shed 7 bases, with 14 bases lying between them. Germline values: CDR1 SGHRS, CDR2 YFSETQ. This CDR3 contains 14 residues. The CDR3 sequence: CASSWRDSANEQFF. CDR3 DNA: TGCGCCAGCAGCTGGCGGGACTCCGCGAATGAGCAGTTCTTC. Looking up the rest from reference TRBV5-1 and TRBJ2-1 gives the full variable domain: KAGVTQTPRYLIKTRGQQVTLSCSPISGHRSVSWYQQTPGQGLQFLFEYFSETQRNKGNFPGRFSGRQFSNSRSEMNVSTLELGDSALYLCASSWRDSANEQFFGPGTRLTVL.

This clone was observed a handful of times. This chain links TRBV18 with TRBJ2-7; possible D gene TRBD1, 6 bases. V was cut by 3 bases and J by 3 bases, with 15 bases left in between. Germline V gene sequence: CDR1 KGHSH, CDR2 LQKENI. The CDR3 has 15 amino acids. The DNA of the CDR3 is TGTGCCAGCTCACCGCCGGGACAAGGGTACTACGAGCAGTACTTC. Translated: CASSPPGQGYYEQYF.